A single sample is the source of the 15 T cell receptor beta chains below, sequenced in a study of blood T cell repertoires in COVID-19. Profiling relied on immunoSEQ multiplex PCR, and the TCRdb table lists in-frame clones only, not all of them. Here the sample spans about 370,000 clones, 80% to 90% being singletons. Sequencing input: PBMCs or T cells enriched from blood (not recorded which). These receptors all come from a man between 18 and 29 years old who had recovered from COVID-19.

In DNA form, the CDR3 reads TGTGCCAGCTCACCATTTTCGACGTCGGGGGGAGAGACCCAGTACTTC. The encoded protein is CASSPFSTSGGETQYF. V gene TRBV18 combines with J gene TRBJ2-5; 7 nucleotides match TRBD2. This CDR3 has 16 amino acids. After removal of 2 bases from V and 4 bases from J, the junction contained 10 bases not matched to a gene. Germline V gives CDR1 KGHSH, CDR2 LQKENI.

The V gene is TRBV28, the J gene TRBJ2-1; D not certain. There are 13 residues in the CDR3. Trimming pared 6 bases from V and 6 bases from J, leaving 12 bases between. CDR1 is MDHEN, CDR2 SYDVKM, per germline. CDR3 DNA: TGTGCCAGCAGGTCTACAGACCGCAATGAGCAGTTCTTC. This gives the protein CASRSTDRNEQFF.

The chain has TRBV28 and TRBJ2-1, with TRBD2 identical over 9 bases. The CDR3 length is 17 residues. The germline V gene encodes CDR1 MDHEN and CDR2 SYDVKM. The V and J ends lost 4 bases and 2 bases, in that order; junction bases with no gene match: 9. This CDR3 is CASSYALAGFAYNEQFF. DNA of the CDR3: TGTGCCAGCAGTTACGCCCTAGCGGGATTCGCCTACAATGAGCAGTTCTTC. Complete variable domain (other parts from reference TRBV28 and TRBJ2-1): DVKVTQSSRYLVKRTGEKVFLECVQDMDHENMFWYRQDPGLGLRLIYFSYDVKMKEKGDIPEGYSVSREKKERFSLILESASTNQTSMYLCASSYALAGFAYNEQFFGPGTRLTVL.

This clone was seen just once. The chain combines TRBV2 with TRBJ2-2, with 12 nucleotides matching TRBD2. Germline CDR1 and CDR2: SNHLY and FYNNEI. This CDR3 comprises 17 residues. The junction had 6 bases not matched to a gene; V was cut back by 3 bases and J by 4 bases. The CDR3 region has the DNA TGTGCCAGCAGTGACCATAGGACTAGCGGGACCACCGGGGAGCTGTTTTTT. Protein: CASSDHRTSGTTGELFF.

The chain uses TRBV10-3 and TRBJ2-3, with TRBD1 matching 8 bases. CDR3 size: 14 residues. The germline gives CDR1 ENHRY, CDR2 SYGVKD. The V segment lost 8 bases and the J segment 6 bases; nucleotides outside the gene matches: 10. The CDR3 DNA sequence: TGTGCCATCTCCCGACAGGGGAATGCGGATACGCAGTATTTT. This gives the protein CAISRQGNADTQYF.

J is TRBJ2-1 and V is TRBV6-5; 15 bases match TRBD2. This CDR3 has 14 residues. Germline values: CDR1 MNHEY, CDR2 SVGAGI. V trimming: 6 bases; J trimming: 8 bases; junction bases outside the gene matches: 2. The CDR3: CASSRTSGRDEQFF. CDR3 bases: TGTGCCAGCAGCCGGACTAGCGGGAGGGATGAGCAGTTCTTC.

The chain links TRBV3-1 (or the pseudogene TRBV3-2) to TRBJ2-1; 9 bases map to TRBD2. The trim removed 4 bases at V and 4 bases at J, leaving 5 bases unmatched. Germline V CDR1 and CDR2: LGHDT, YNNKEL (reference sequence). The CDR3 totals 15 residues. DNA for the CDR3: TGTGCCAGCAGCCCCGAGCGGGGGGTTTACAATGAGCAGTTCTTC. Translation gives CASSPERGVYNEQFF.

This clone occurred a few times. The rearrangement joins TRBV7-6 to TRBJ2-5; 12 nucleotides line up with TRBD2. The trim removed 5 bases at V and 1 base at J, leaving 5 bases unmatched. This CDR3 has 16 residues. Germline CDR1 is SGHVS and CDR2 is FNYEAQ. The CDR3 loop is CASSLGTSGLQETQYF. CDR3 nucleotide sequence: TGTGCCAGCAGCCTTGGGACTAGCGGGCTCCAAGAGACCCAGTACTTC.

The chain couples TRBV29-1 to TRBJ2-3, with D possibly being TRBD1 (5 bases). Germline V lookup: CDR1 SQVTM, CDR2 ANQGSEA. V was cut by 0 bases and J by 4 bases, with 14 bases left in between. The CDR3 length is 15 residues. CDR3 in DNA: TGCAGCGTTGAAGAGACAGCCTTCACCTCAGATACGCAGTATTTT. It translates to CSVEETAFTSDTQYF.

The CDR3 DNA sequence: TGCGCCAGCAGTGATACAGGGGGCAGGAACACCGGGGAGCTGTTTTTT. Translation: CASSDTGGRNTGELFF. The rearrangement uses TRBV10-1 and TRBJ2-2, with 9 bases matching TRBD1. CDR1 WNHNN and CDR2 SYGVQD come from the germline V gene (reference sequence). V lost 3 bases, J lost 1 base, and 3 bases stayed unmatched. This CDR3 region has 16 residues.

The chain is built from TRBV6-1 and TRBJ1-4; TRBD1 is a possible D gene (6 bases). Per the germline V gene, CDR1 is MNHNS and CDR2 is SASEGT. Between the trimmed V and J ends, which lost 2 bases and 3 bases, there was a span of 10 bases. This CDR3 is built from 15 residues. The CDR3 nucleotides read TGTGCCAGCAGTGAACAGGGGAGGGCTAATGAAAAACTGTTTTTT. It encodes CASSEQGRANEKLFF.

The chain employs TRBV6-5 and TRBJ1-1, with 8 bases that match TRBD1. This CDR3 comprises 13 residues. J gave up 4 bases and V 3 bases, and 1 base lay outside the gene matches. The germline CDR1 and CDR2 sequences are MNHEY and SVGAGI. CDR3 amino acids: CASSYDRGTEAFF. The CDR3 region has the DNA TGTGCCAGCAGTTATGACAGGGGCACTGAAGCTTTCTTT.

The V and J genes are TRBV7-9 and TRBJ1-5; TRBD1 agrees at 7 bases. V shed 5 bases, J shed 3 bases, and the junction held 10 bases outside the gene matches. The CDR3 contains 16 residues. CDR1 is SEHNR, CDR2 FQNEAQ, per germline (reference sequence). CDR3 sequence (DNA): TGTGCCAGCAGCCAATACACCGACAGGGTCAATCAGCCCCAGCATTTT. Protein: CASSQYTDRVNQPQHF.

This chain links TRBV9 with TRBJ2-7; D unresolved. V gave up 4 bases and J gave up 0 bases, with 5 bases separating them. CDR1 and CDR2 from the germline V gene are SGDLS and YYNGEE. The CDR3 extends over 12 amino acids. DNA of the CDR3: TGTGCCAGCAGCTTCAGCTCCTACGAGCAGTACTTC. Translated: CASSFSSYEQYF.

The gene calls are TRBV27 and TRBJ2-7; a weak D match, TRBD1 (7 bases). This CDR3 is built from 14 residues. Germline CDR1 and CDR2: MNHEY and SMNVEV (reference sequence). V gave up 6 bases and J gave up 1 base, with 13 bases separating them. As DNA, the CDR3 is TGTGCCAGCAGGCGGGACAGATTATCCTACGAGCAGTACTTC. This sequence encodes CASRRDRLSYEQYF.